This T cell receptor beta chain was recovered during a study of shared clonotypes between healthy human individuals. Study in general: Samples came from a couple of female and three male donors aged 18 to 49.

Whole-study findings and limits: Estimated richness was generally greater in naive than memory subsets.

The protocol was immunoSEQ multiplex PCR, while the TCRdb copy is restricted to in-frame clones and leaves out a portion. The sample lists roughly 2.1 million clones, about 93% occurring once. Germline-derived CDR1 and CDR2 are SGHAT and FQNNGV. Trimming took off 1 base at V and 6 bases at J, with 3 bases between the two ends. The CDR3 totals 12 residues. Naive CD8 populations comprised CD45RO-negative cells positively selected for CCR7, excluding terminally differentiated effector memory CD45RA+ cells. For this clone: The antigen remains undetermined. The identical CDR3 is also encoded by other nucleotide sequences in the sample.

Source material: naive CD8+ T cells from PBMCs. The source is a man between 18 and 29 years old in good health. Some clones in this sample may be carry-over from other donors' samples. The rearrangement uses TRBV11-2 and TRBJ2-2; D gene ambiguous. The CDR3 nucleotides are TGTGCCAGCAGCTTAGGGCCCGGGGAGCTGTTTTTT. Protein sequence: CASSLGPGELFF.